This T cell receptor beta chain was retrieved from a study of T cell repertoires and leukemia-associated antigens. Before use, CD3+ T cells rested overnight in serum-free medium. CDR1 MGHRA and CDR2 YSYEKL come from the germline V gene. This CDR3 has 15 residues. Trimming pared 0 bases from V and 3 bases from J, leaving 12 bases between. TCRdb re-called the 5' RACE reads through MiXCR, storing one row per CDR3 protein. The sample yields about 10,000 distinct CDR3 sequences, approximately 42% seen once. There are many counts of this clonotype. The antigen is unknown. This sequence was found in a female donor in good health. The chain couples TRBV4-1 to TRBJ2-7; D unclear. Input material: CD3+ T cells sorted from blood and cultured. The CDR3 nucleotides are TGCGCCAGCAGCCAAGAAGGAGCTACCCTCTACGAGCAGTACTTC. Residues: CASSQEGATLYEQYF.